This note documents a single T cell receptor beta chain sequence. Antigen unknown. Only in-frame clones appear in the TCRdb table, and some are missing; sequencing was by immunoSEQ multiplex PCR. The table has over 100,000 clones, roughly four fifths seen once. The CDR3 length is 14 residues. Trimming took 1 base from V and 5 from J, leaving 12 bases between them. The germline V gene has CDR1 KGHSH and CDR2 LQKENI. The sample is drawn from a study of T cell responses to AZD1222 COVID-19 vaccine. Study outcomes and limitations: In the spike-specific TCR repertoire, nearly half reportedly target unmutated variant regions. Spike was spanned by vaccine-associated CD4 TCRs, which were dominant at 160-218 and 743-854.

Here the sequenced sample was peripheral blood, taken on day 0 of AZD1222 vaccination. The receptor was derived from an adult in good health. This chain connects TRBV18 to TRBJ2-7, with D tentatively TRBD2 (6 bases). The CDR3, as DNA: TGTGCCAGCTCACCACGGGCCAGGGAGGACGAGCAGTACTTC. It translates to CASSPRAREDEQYF. Looking up the rest from reference TRBV18 and TRBJ2-7 gives the full variable domain: NAGVMQNPRHLVRRRGQEARLRCSPMKGHSHVYWYRQLPEEGLKFMVYLQKENIIDESGMPKERFSAEFPKEGPSILRIQQVVRGDSAAYFCASSPRAREDEQYFGPGTRLTVT.